The 20 T cell receptor beta chains listed next were all sequenced from one sample in a study of response to subunit inactivated influenza vaccine (dated by TCRdb to 2017 to 2018). The library was built by means of RT-PCR. The reads were generated on an Illumina HiSeq 2500. The raw public data were reprocessed by TCRdb itself: fastp quality trimming at Q25, MiXCR clonotype calling, in-frame beta chains only. Each record represents a unique CDR3 protein, reported with the most common genes and DNA among its rows. A total of about 480,000 distinct CDR3 sequences appear in this sample, 10% to 15% of them only once. The ten largest clones take up under 15% of the sample. The time point label, read with the paper, signifies: 40 to 45 days after influenza vaccine administration. Sequenced here: PBMCs from blood, sampled 40 to 50 days after vaccination. All receptors come from a man between 45 and 60 years old who received an inactivated influenza vaccine. Donor details come from another sample of the same person, matched by shared clones.

This clonotype was seen a handful of times. The chain recombines TRBV3-1 with TRBJ2-7; weak D call: TRBD2 (5 bases). This CDR3 region has 12 residues. V lost 2 bases and J 5 bases, leaving 7 bases between the germline ends. Per germline, CDR1 LGHDT and CDR2 YNNKEL (reference sequence). The chain's CDR3 is CASSQYGDEQYF. CDR3 nucleotide sequence: TGTGCCAGCAGCCAATACGGGGACGAGCAGTACTTC.

The chain couples TRBV20-1 to TRBJ1-1; D call uncertain. Per the germline V gene, CDR1 is DFQATT and CDR2 is SNEGSKA (reference sequence). This CDR3 comprises 14 residues. Trimming took off 7 bases at V and 1 base at J, with 16 bases between the two ends. Written as DNA, the CDR3 is TGCAGTGTCCCCCCTATCGGGGAGAACACTGAAGCTTTCTTT. It yields the protein CSVPPIGENTEAFF.

This clonotype was found a few times. This rearrangement joins TRBV5-1 to TRBJ1-1; tentative D call: TRBD1 (5 bases). Trimming shortened V by 4 bases and J by 0 bases, and 16 bases separated the two germline ends. The CDR3 length is 16 residues. Germline CDR1 reads SGHRS; CDR2 reads YFSETQ. The CDR3 coding sequence is TGCGCCAGCAGCCTCATGCCCGGGACGGTGAACACTGAAGCTTTCTTT. This translates into CASSLMPGTVNTEAFF.

This clonotype was observed a single time. Relative to the germline gene, one junction end is altered; a read error may explain this. The chain has TRBV10-3 and TRBJ2-2; D is tentatively TRBD1 or TRBD2 (5 bases each). The CDR3 spans 14 residues. Germline CDR1 reads ENHRY; CDR2 reads SYGVKD. For the CDR3, the DNA is TGTGCCATCAGTGCGATGGGACCGACCGTGGAGCTGTTTTTT. Its protein is CAISAMGPTVELFF.

This clonotype was seen a handful of times. J is TRBJ2-7 and V is TRBV28; D may be TRBD1 (6 bases). V gave up 2 bases and J gave up 3 bases, with 8 bases separating them. This CDR3 has 13 amino acids. Germline lookup yields CDR1 MDHEN and CDR2 SYDVKM. CDR3 loop: CASSLQDSYEQYF. In nucleotides, the CDR3 is TGTGCCAGCAGTTTACAGGACAGCTACGAGCAGTACTTC.

This clonotype was found a few times. The chain links TRBV6-4 to TRBJ2-5; no definite D call. The CDR3 totals 14 residues. Germline V gene data show CDR1 as MRHNA and CDR2 as SNTAGT. Trimming removed 0 bases from V and 5 bases from J, with 10 bases in between. CDR3 nucleotides: TGTGCCAGCAGTGACTCGGCGAGCGCGGAGACCCAGTACTTC. Protein: CASSDSASAETQYF.

The chain couples TRBV3-1 to TRBJ2-5; 10 bases match TRBD2. Germline lookup yields CDR1 LGHDT and CDR2 YNNKEL (reference sequence). The junction had 2 bases not matched to a gene; V was cut back by 3 bases and J by 1 base. This CDR3 has 15 residues. The CDR3 DNA sequence: TGTGCCAGCAGCCATGGACTAGCGGTCCAAGAGACCCAGTACTTC. Its protein product is CASSHGLAVQETQYF.

This clonotype occurred a few times. The chain employs TRBV29-1 and TRBJ2-2, with D maybe TRBD1 (6 bases). The germline gives CDR1 SQVTM, CDR2 ANQGSEA. The V gene lost 5 bases and the J gene lost 0 bases, with 10 bases spanning the gap. This CDR3 spans 14 amino acids. CDR3 sequence reads: CSVQGRTNTGELFF. DNA of the CDR3: TGCAGCGTTCAGGGGAGAACGAACACCGGGGAGCTGTTTTTT.

The sample holds a few counts of this clonotype. The chain has TRBV18 and TRBJ2-5; D might be TRBD1 (5 bases). V was clipped by 5 bases and J by 5 bases, with 9 bases between them. CDR1 and CDR2 from the germline V gene are KGHSH and LQKENI. There are 12 residues in the CDR3. The CDR3 spells CASSSRQETQYF. DNA of the CDR3: TGTGCCAGCTCATCACGACAGGAGACCCAGTACTTC.

This clonotype was found a few times. V and J are TRBV7-8 and TRBJ2-1; perhaps TRBD2 as D (6 bases). V was shortened by 2 bases and J by 5 bases, with 16 bases between the two germline ends. Germline V CDR1 and CDR2: SGHVS, FQNEAQ. The CDR3 extends over 16 amino acids. CDR3 residues: CASSLSLAGTHNEQFF. The CDR3 DNA sequence: TGTGCCAGCAGCTTAAGTCTGGCGGGAACCCACAATGAGCAGTTCTTC.

This clonotype was counted many times. This sequence joins TRBV29-1 and TRBJ2-1, with 7 positions matching TRBD1. The germline gives CDR1 SQVTM, CDR2 ANQGSEA. This CDR3 region has 15 residues. The ends lost 0 bases at V and 11 bases at J; junction bases unmatched: 13. The CDR3 region has the DNA TGCAGCGTTGAAGATCTGAGACAGGGATGGCAAAAGCAGTTCTTC. Its protein product is CSVEDLRQGWQKQFF.

This clonotype was seen at least ten times. The chain links TRBV20-1 to TRBJ2-7; the D gene is possibly TRBD1 (6 bases). Germline assignment: CDR1 DFQATT and CDR2 SNEGSKA (reference sequence). This CDR3 is built from 15 residues. V lost 4 bases and J 0 bases, leaving 16 bases between the germline ends. The CDR3 spells CSAIPGQHFSYEQYF. The CDR3 DNA follows: TGCAGTGCTATCCCCGGACAGCATTTCTCCTACGAGCAGTACTTC.

This clonotype occurred a few times. The CDR3: CASSLNPDRNTEAFF. For the CDR3, the DNA is TGTGCCAGCAGTTTAAACCCAGACAGAAACACTGAAGCTTTCTTT. This chain joins TRBV28 and TRBJ1-1, with D tentatively TRBD1 (5 bases). This CDR3 is 15 amino acids long. Trimming removed 2 bases at V and 2 bases at J, with 12 bases between. CDR1 is MDHEN and CDR2 is SYDVKM in the germline V gene.

A few counts support this clonotype. The chain employs TRBV20-1 and TRBJ2-3, with 7 bases matching TRBD2. The CDR3 covers 15 residues. Germline-derived CDR1 and CDR2 are DFQATT and SNEGSKA (reference sequence). The ends lost 3 bases at V and 1 base at J; junction bases unmatched: 7. CDR3 DNA sequence: TGCAGTGCTAGTAGGGCGGGAGTTGGCACAGATACGCAGTATTTT. It translates to CSASRAGVGTDTQYF.

With respect to this clonotype: A much larger clone lies one base from this, so it may be a read error. V and J are TRBV29-1 and TRBJ2-2; no firm D call. This CDR3 is built from 13 residues. V lost 8 bases and J lost 6, with 16 bases in between. CDR1 and CDR2 (germline): SQVTM, ANQGSEA. CDR3 bases: TGCAGCTCCGAGGCGGAAGCTCCCGGGGAGCTGTTTTTT. It specifies CSSEAEAPGELFF.

V gene TRBV24-1 combines with J gene TRBJ2-3, with no clear D. V shed 10 bases and J shed 3 bases, with 10 bases lying between them. In germline, CDR1 is KGHDR, CDR2 SFDVKD. The CDR3 totals 12 residues. The CDR3 sequence: CATSQGTDTQYF. The CDR3 DNA reads as TGTGCCACGAGCCAAGGGACAGATACGCAGTATTTT.

This clonotype was seen at least ten times. The V and J genes are TRBV20-1 and TRBJ2-7; D is unclear. The CDR3 has 11 amino acids. V was cut by 5 bases and J by 4 bases, with 9 bases left in between. Germline-derived CDR1 and CDR2 are DFQATT and SNEGSKA (reference sequence). CDR3 coding DNA: TGCAGTGCTCCTTCCCCGTACGAGCAGTACTTC. Translating it yields CSAPSPYEQYF.

This clonotype was seen a few times. The chain recombines TRBV7-2 with TRBJ2-7; D may correspond to TRBD1 or TRBD2 (6 bases each). CDR1 SGHTA and CDR2 FQGNSA come from the germline V gene. The CDR3 covers 17 residues. V gave up 1 base and J gave up 0 bases, with 16 bases separating them. The CDR3 loop reads CASSLVGGGPSSYEQYF. The CDR3 coding sequence is TGTGCCAGCAGCTTAGTGGGGGGCGGGCCGAGCTCCTACGAGCAGTACTTC. Variable domain in full (rest from reference TRBV7-2 and TRBJ2-7): GAGVSQSPSNKVTEKGKDVELRCDPISGHTALYWYRQSLGQGLEFLIYFQGNSAPDKSGLPSDRFSAERTGGSVSTLTIQRTQQEDSAVYLCASSLVGGGPSSYEQYFGPGTRLTVT.

This clonotype was observed a few times. The V gene is TRBV10-3, the J gene TRBJ2-1; D is perhaps TRBD1 (6 bases). V was clipped by 9 bases and J by 10 bases, with 19 bases between them. The CDR3 covers 13 residues. Germline lookup yields CDR1 ENHRY and CDR2 SYGVKD. CDR3: CAMSGTPDGEQFF. Written as DNA, the CDR3 is TGTGCCATGTCCGGGACACCCGACGGCGAGCAGTTCTTC.

The V call is TRBV20-1, the J call TRBJ2-1, with D perhaps TRBD1 or TRBD2 (5 bases each). Trimming took off 5 bases at V and 7 bases at J, with 15 bases between the two ends. This CDR3 comprises 13 residues. Germline V gene lookup returns CDR1 DFQATT and CDR2 SNEGSKA (reference sequence). The CDR3 DNA is TGCAGTGCTCCTACTAGTTGGGGGAATGAGCAGTTCTTC. This encodes CSAPTSWGNEQFF.